This T cell receptor (beta chain) stems from a study of blood T cell repertoires in COVID-19. Study context: The origin of the acute and convalescent COVID-19 samples was the United States, Italy and Spain. Sources were T cells, B-cell-depleted T cells, or PBMCs; the material itself was cDNA or gDNA.

In the study's own analysis: Using reference gene primer amplification, nucleated cell counts were estimated. Clones were read by immunoSEQ multiplex PCR, and TCRdb kept only the in-frame ones, dropping some. From that table come the V and J calls and clone size; the DNA was used to work out D and trimming. The sample yields around 170,000 clones, 65% to 90% seen once. This CDR3 contains 15 residues. Germline V gives CDR1 MDHEN, CDR2 SYDVKM. Losses at the gene ends were 3 bases for V and 1 base for J; bases not matched to a gene: 4. This clone has a single count. This TCR derives from a man in his fifties or sixties with active or convalescent COVID-19. The chain combines TRBV28 with TRBJ1-2; TRBD1 aligns across 8 bases. The sequenced material came from peripheral blood. CDR3 DNA sequence: TGTGCCAGCAGTTTGGACAGGGCTATTAACTATGGCTACACCTTC. Encoded protein: CASSLDRAINYGYTF.